This passage covers 3 T cell receptor beta chains from one sample sequenced in a study of blood T cell repertoires in COVID-19. Profiling relied on immunoSEQ multiplex PCR, and the TCRdb table lists in-frame clones only, not all of them. The table lists 65,000 to 70,000 clones, 80% to 95% of them singletons. The sequenced sample was peripheral blood. Every receptor here comes from a human donor with active COVID-19. The donor label of this sample is uncertain.

The chain recombines TRBV4-2 with TRBJ2-7; 7 bases line up with TRBD1. Germline V lookup: CDR1 LGHNA, CDR2 YNFKEQ. This CDR3 is 15 amino acids long. Trimming took 2 bases from V and 0 from J; bases not matched to a gene: 4. This chain's CDR3 is CASSQFRDSSYEQYF. DNA of the CDR3: TGTGCCAGCAGCCAATTCCGGGACAGCTCCTACGAGCAGTACTTC.

The chain is built from TRBV6-2 or TRBV6-3 and TRBJ1-6; tentatively, D is TRBD1 (6 bases). Germline-derived CDR1 and CDR2 are MNHEY and SVGEGT. Trimming removed 5 bases at V and 2 bases at J, with 10 bases between. The CDR3 contains 15 residues. CDR3: CASSGQSTYNSPLHF. The CDR3 nucleotides are TGTGCCAGCAGTGGACAGAGCACCTATAATTCACCCCTCCACTTT.

CDR3 loop: CASSFAGSAGANVLTF. The DNA for the CDR3 is TGCGCCAGCAGCTTCGCAGGGTCAGCTGGGGCCAACGTCCTGACTTTC. This chain links TRBV5-1 with TRBJ2-6; perhaps TRBD1 as D (5 bases). CDR1 and CDR2 from the germline V gene are SGHRS and YFSETQ. V was trimmed by 2 bases and J by 2 bases, leaving 11 bases between them. The CDR3 spans 16 residues.